The clone carrying this TCR beta chain was seen just once. The antigen remains undetermined. The data were obtained in a study of cytomegalovirus exposure and HLA in healthy donors. Study in general: The early release's HLA-typed donors yielded about 85 million unique TCRs. Study results and caveats: Across donors, sequencing depth was assumed by presence/absence analyses to be roughly uniform.

The PCR was carried out with 60 Vbeta primers and 13 Jbeta primers. Clones were read by immunoSEQ multiplex PCR, and TCRdb kept only the in-frame ones, dropping some. The data contain some 180,000 clones, roughly 79% of them seen just once; the ten biggest clones take up 1.5% to 2%. This CDR3 comprises 15 residues. Germline assignment: CDR1 SGHDN and CDR2 FVKESK. The trim removed 1 base at V and 9 bases at J, leaving 10 bases unmatched. The genes are TRBV14 and TRBJ2-7; 9 bases are shared with TRBD2. Sequencing used PBMCs. The sequence was collected from a man in his thirties or forties in good health and CMV-seronegative. The CDR3, as DNA: TGTGCCAGCAGCCAAGTTCTAGCGGGAAGCGTAGGGCAGTACTTC. Protein product: CASSQVLAGSVGQYF.